This entry is about one T cell receptor beta chain. The antigen is not known. This table comes from immunoSEQ multiplex PCR, and its TCRdb copy is limited to in-frame clones, with some not included. Of about 130,000 clones in the sample, over 90% are singletons; the top ten hold 0.75% to 0.95%. The data are from a study of T cell responses to AZD1222 COVID-19 vaccine. Study findings and constraints: Donors were mostly white British, more females; clonal diversity possibly underestimated.

Trimming removed 6 bases from V and 6 bases from J, with 9 bases in between. The CDR3 contains 12 residues. Per germline, CDR1 MNHEY and CDR2 SMNVEV (reference sequence). Sequences were derived from peripheral blood, sampled on day 0 of AZD1222 vaccination. The chain is built from TRBV27 and TRBJ1-5; no clear D. This TCR was sampled from an adult in good health. The CDR3 spells CASRGRGQPQHF. Here the CDR3 DNA reads TGTGCCAGCAGGGGGAGAGGTCAGCCCCAGCATTTT.